This T cell receptor beta chain was obtained from a study of blood T cells in healthy people across ages. Only a few counts were recorded for this clonotype. Antigen unknown. A second about 7 to 11 cycle PCR used barcoded and J-beta primers. All samples yielded 2.5 million or more CDR3-containing paired-end reads. TCRdb reprocessed the 5' RACE reads via MiXCR and lists one record per CDR3 protein. There are some 790,000 distinct CDR3 sequences in the sample; around 30% occur only once, and approximately 15% lies in the top ten. Trimming shortened V by 9 bases and J by 3 bases, and 15 bases separated the two germline ends. CDR1 and CDR2 from the germline V gene are MNHNS and SASEGT. The CDR3 extends over 14 amino acids. General study results and limits: Possibly confounding the expanded clonotype changes was the fact that donor CMV status was unknown.

Source material: blood. J is TRBJ1-5 and V is TRBV6-1, with a weak D call TRBD1 (6 bases). This TCR came from a woman of 80 years or more in good health. As DNA, the CDR3 is TGTGCCAGTGGTTGGGGGGCCATCAATCAGCCCCAGCATTTT. It translates to CASGWGAINQPQHF.